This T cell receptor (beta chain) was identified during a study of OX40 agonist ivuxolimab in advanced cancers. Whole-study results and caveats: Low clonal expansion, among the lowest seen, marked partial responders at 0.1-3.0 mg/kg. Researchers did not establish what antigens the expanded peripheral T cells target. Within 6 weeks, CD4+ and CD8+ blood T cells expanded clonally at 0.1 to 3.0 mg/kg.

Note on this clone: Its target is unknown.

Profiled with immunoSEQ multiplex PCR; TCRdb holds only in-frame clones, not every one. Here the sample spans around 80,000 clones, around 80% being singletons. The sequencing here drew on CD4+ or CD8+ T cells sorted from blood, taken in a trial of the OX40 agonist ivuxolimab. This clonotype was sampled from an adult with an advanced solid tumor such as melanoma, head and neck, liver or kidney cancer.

CDR3 protein: CASTQGQGGTEAFF. The CDR3 bases are TGTGCCAGCACCCAAGGACAGGGGGGCACTGAAGCTTTCTTT. This rearrangement joins TRBV6-1 to TRBJ1-1; 10 nucleotides line up with TRBD1. The germline gives CDR1 MNHNS, CDR2 SASEGT. CDR3 length: 14 residues. Trimming removed 7 bases from V and 4 bases from J; junction bases left unmatched: 6.